What follows describes a single T cell receptor (beta chain). Antigen: not known. The data are from a study of cytomegalovirus exposure and HLA in healthy donors. The study's findings and limits: Investigators reported more than 150 TCR beta chains as tied to cytomegalovirus. The study found most TCR sequences rare, yet found some public TCRs in many donors. It was confirmed in vitro that a few of the CMV-associated chains were specific for CMV antigens. According to an earlier analysis, most TCR beta V segments yielded productive rearrangements about 90% or about 30% of the time.

PCR used 60 Vbeta primers and 13 Jbeta primers. Generated by immunoSEQ multiplex PCR, the TCRdb table keeps only in-frame clones and is missing some. This sample has around 90,000 clones, with around 85% found just once. Deletions cut 7 bases from V and 6 bases from J, with 9 bases between. The CDR3 consists of 11 residues. Germline CDR1 and CDR2: MNHEY and SVGAGI. This clonotype was obtained from a man aged 35 to 55 in good health and CMV-seropositive. The chain has TRBV6-5 and TRBJ1-1; no reliable D call. Sequenced: PBMCs. The CDR3 nucleotides are TGTGCCAGCACCGGGTGGTCTGAAGCTTTCTTT. Its protein is CASTGWSEAFF.